These 26 T cell receptor beta chains were all obtained from the same sample, sequenced in a study of control samples from healthy donors and cancer patients. TCRdb keeps only in-frame clones here, not all; method: immunoSEQ multiplex PCR. The sample contains over 150,000 clones, around 95% of which appear only once. Sequencing input: blood. These receptors were taken from a man in his forties or fifties in good health.

This chain connects TRBV3-1 (or the pseudogene TRBV3-2) to TRBJ1-2; no firm D call. Germline V gives CDR1 LGHDT, CDR2 YNNKEL (reference sequence). The CDR3 covers 15 residues. Trimming shortened V by 3 bases and J by 2 bases, and 13 bases separated the two germline ends. The chain's CDR3 is CASSQEAEGNYGYTF. The CDR3 coding sequence is TGTGCCAGCAGCCAGGAGGCTGAGGGAAACTATGGCTACACCTTC.

The chain has TRBV5-4 and TRBJ2-1, with no clear D. CDR3 length: 13 residues. V shed 0 bases and J shed 7 bases, with 8 bases lying between them. Germline V gene sequence: CDR1 SGHNT, CDR2 YYREEE (reference sequence). The CDR3, as DNA: TGTGCCAGCAGCTTGGTACCTCCTAATGAGCAGTTCTTC. Translation: CASSLVPPNEQFF.

The rearrangement uses TRBV6-9 and TRBJ1-6, with a weak D call TRBD1 (5 bases). There are 16 residues in the CDR3. Germline-derived CDR1 and CDR2 are MNHGY and SVAAGI. V was trimmed by 0 bases and J by 9 bases, leaving 15 bases between them. CDR3 sequence (DNA): TGTGCCAGCAGTTATTCCGGATTGGGGGGGGGTTCACCCCTCCACTTT. Residues: CASSYSGLGGGSPLHF.

The chain has TRBV29-1 and TRBJ1-5; D is unclear. The CDR3 loop spans 14 amino acids. V was clipped by 5 bases and J by 0 bases, with 11 bases between them. Germline loops: CDR1 SQVTM, CDR2 ANQGSEA. The CDR3 region is CSVSNVHSNQPQHF. The CDR3 region has the DNA TGCAGCGTTAGTAACGTACATAGCAATCAGCCCCAGCATTTT.

The chain is built from TRBV5-6 and TRBJ2-7, with TRBD1 matching 8 bases. Germline values: CDR1 SGHDT, CDR2 YYEEEE. The CDR3 extends over 15 amino acids. Trimming at V came to 1 base and at J to 5 bases, leaving 8 bases not matched to a gene. The chain's CDR3 is CASSLFQGASDEQYF. The CDR3 DNA reads TGTGCCAGCAGCTTGTTCCAGGGGGCTAGCGACGAGCAGTACTTC.

This chain links TRBV28 with TRBJ1-2; D gene unclear. Germline CDR1 and CDR2: MDHEN and SYDVKM. The CDR3 extends over 14 amino acids. Trimming shortened V by 6 bases and J by 2 bases, and 13 bases separated the two germline ends. The CDR3 coding sequence is TGTGCCAGCAGCCCGGCCCTCGTGAACTATGGCTACACCTTC. Its protein product is CASSPALVNYGYTF.

Of note for this clone: The same CDR3 also results from other DNA sequences found in this sample. The J gene is TRBJ2-2, the V gene TRBV6-2 or TRBV6-3; a weak D match, TRBD1 (6 bases). Trimming removed 0 bases at V and 3 bases at J, with 8 bases between. Germline V gene lookup returns CDR1 MNHEY and CDR2 SVGEGT. The CDR3 has 15 amino acids. The CDR3 is CASSYSGGDTGELFF. The DNA of the CDR3 is TGTGCCAGCAGTTACTCAGGGGGAGACACCGGGGAGCTGTTTTTT.

The rearrangement uses TRBV19 and TRBJ1-1; no firm D call. The CDR3 loop spans 11 amino acids. V shed 5 bases and J shed 4 bases, with 5 bases lying between them. CDR1 and CDR2 (germline): LNHDA, SQIVND (reference sequence). The CDR3 DNA sequence: TGTGCCAGTAGTTACCTCACTGAAGCTTTCTTT. Its translation: CASSYLTEAFF.

V is TRBV15 and J is TRBJ1-1; maybe TRBD1 (6 bases). Per the germline V gene, CDR1 is LNHNV and CDR2 is YYDKDF (reference sequence). Trimming removed 0 bases from V and 4 bases from J, with 12 bases in between. This CDR3 has 15 residues. Written as DNA, the CDR3 is TGTGCCACCAGCAGAGACAGGGGAGGCGGCACTGAAGCTTTCTTT. Amino acid sequence: CATSRDRGGGTEAFF.

In its sample, this clone was seen once. This chain connects TRBV30 to TRBJ2-1, with 7 bases lining up with TRBD2. CDR1 is GTSNPN, CDR2 SVGIG, per germline (reference sequence). The CDR3 contains 12 residues. The V and J ends lost 6 bases and 6 bases, in that order; junction bases with no gene match: 5. The CDR3 spells CACWGGSNEQFF. CDR3 in DNA: TGTGCCTGTTGGGGGGGTAGCAATGAGCAGTTCTTC.

This sequence joins TRBV7-2 and TRBJ1-2; no definite D call. Germline V gene sequence: CDR1 SGHTA, CDR2 FQGNSA. The CDR3 is made up of 14 amino acids. The V end was cut by 1 base, the J end by 4 bases, with 10 bases between. For the CDR3, the DNA is TGTGCCAGCAGCTTAGTTGGGGTCGGCTATGGCTACACCTTC. Translating it yields CASSLVGVGYGYTF.

The rearrangement uses TRBV6-1 and TRBJ1-1, with D hard to call. Germline CDR1 reads MNHNS; CDR2 reads SASEGT. The V end lost 0 bases, the J end lost 0 bases, and 14 bases lay between the germline ends. This CDR3 has 17 amino acids. The CDR3 spells CASSEARVRGVNTEAFF. The CDR3 DNA reads TGTGCCAGCAGTGAAGCGAGGGTCCGGGGAGTGAACACTGAAGCTTTCTTT.

The chain employs TRBV6-2 or TRBV6-3 and TRBJ1-1; no firm D call. V dropped 5 bases and J dropped 1 base, with 11 bases sitting between them. The length of the CDR3 is 14 residues. Germline assignment: CDR1 MNHEY and CDR2 SVGEGT. The CDR3 loop reads CASSETPGNTEAFF. The CDR3 nucleotides read TGTGCCAGCAGTGAGACACCTGGGAACACTGAAGCTTTCTTT.

The gene calls are TRBV5-1 and TRBJ2-7; 7 nucleotides line up with TRBD1. With V trimmed by 5 bases and J by 3 bases, 8 bases remained unmatched. Germline CDR1 reads SGHRS; CDR2 reads YFSETQ. This CDR3 region has 14 residues. CDR3 sequence reads: CASSLRTGIYEQYF. In DNA, the CDR3 is TGCGCCAGCAGTCTCAGGACAGGTATCTACGAGCAGTACTTC.

V and J are TRBV9 and TRBJ1-2, with unresolved D. Germline CDR1 and CDR2: SGDLS and YYNGEE. This CDR3 is 14 amino acids long. V lost 0 bases and J 2 bases, leaving 8 bases between the germline ends. The DNA for the CDR3 is TGTGCCAGCAGCGTAGCAATGGACAACTATGGCTACACCTTC. Translation: CASSVAMDNYGYTF.

The genes are TRBV4-1 and TRBJ1-2, with D unresolved. CDR3 size: 16 residues. V was pared by 0 bases and J by 2 bases, with 13 bases between. From germline, CDR1 is MGHRA and CDR2 YSYEKL. The CDR3 sequence: CASSQDQASLNYGYTF. As DNA, the CDR3 is TGCGCCAGCAGCCAAGATCAGGCAAGTTTGAACTATGGCTACACCTTC.

The V call is TRBV6-6, the J call TRBJ1-5, with TRBD1 identical over 9 bases. Germline V CDR1 and CDR2: MNHNY, SVGAGI (reference sequence). The CDR3 runs to 16 residues. Losses at the gene ends were 2 bases for V and 2 bases for J; bases not matched to a gene: 4. This CDR3 reads CASSYLRQGGNQPQHF. The CDR3 DNA is TGTGCCAGCAGTTACCTCCGACAGGGGGGCAATCAGCCCCAGCATTTT.

The chain couples TRBV29-1 to TRBJ1-2; D remains unclear. Trimming cost V 6 bases and J 0 bases, with 17 bases left between them. The CDR3 is made up of 15 amino acids. CDR1 SQVTM and CDR2 ANQGSEA come from the germline V gene. The CDR3 is CSVKRTTDANYGYTF. CDR3 coding DNA: TGCAGCGTAAAAAGAACCACAGACGCTAACTATGGCTACACCTTC.

The chain recombines TRBV7-8 with TRBJ1-1; D perhaps matches TRBD1 (5 bases). Looked up from germline, CDR1 is SGHVS and CDR2 is FQNEAQ. V was pared by 7 bases and J by 6 bases, with 15 bases between. CDR3 length: 13 amino acids. The CDR3 here is CASTPWGLSEAFF. The CDR3 DNA sequence: TGTGCCAGCACTCCTTGGGGGTTGTCTGAAGCTTTCTTT.

This chain connects TRBV6-6 to TRBJ2-7, with 7 bases aligning to TRBD1. The trim removed 5 bases at V and 2 bases at J, leaving 6 bases unmatched. The CDR3 has 14 amino acids. CDR1 and CDR2 (germline): MNHNY, SVGAGI (reference sequence). The CDR3 protein is CASSIDRVTYEQYF. In nucleotides, the CDR3 is TGTGCCAGCAGTATCGACAGGGTAACCTACGAGCAGTACTTC.

This rearrangement joins TRBV18 to TRBJ1-1, with D unclear. The CDR3 loop spans 13 amino acids. V shed 3 bases and J shed 7 bases, with 12 bases lying between them. Germline V gene lookup returns CDR1 KGHSH and CDR2 LQKENI. CDR3 amino acids: CASSPRTPDEAFF. The CDR3 DNA follows: TGTGCCAGCTCACCCCGGACGCCCGATGAAGCTTTCTTT.

The CDR3 nucleotides are TGTGCCATCAGTGACCCGGGACAGGTAAACACTGAAGCTTTCTTT. This encodes CAISDPGQVNTEAFF. The chain employs TRBV10-3 and TRBJ1-1, with 8 bases fitting TRBD1. Germline V gene lookup returns CDR1 ENHRY and CDR2 SYGVKD. V gave up 3 bases and J gave up 2 bases; unmatched junction bases: 5. The CDR3 spans 15 residues.

The chain couples TRBV30 to TRBJ1-2, with D possibly being TRBD1 (5 bases). V was pared by 2 bases and J by 6 bases, with 19 bases between. The CDR3 spans 15 residues. CDR1 is GTSNPN, CDR2 SVGIG, per germline (reference sequence). CDR3 nucleotide sequence: TGTGCCTGGAGTAGCCGCGCAGGAAGGGGTCATGGCTACACCTTC. It specifies CAWSSRAGRGHGYTF. Supplemented by reference TRBV30 and TRBJ1-2, the full variable domain reads SQTIHQWPATLVQPVGSPLSLECTVEGTSNPNLYWYRQAAGRGLQLLFYSVGIGQISSEVPQNLSASRPQDRQFILSSKKLLLSDSGFYLCAWSSRAGRGHGYTFGSGTRLTVV.

The chain is built from TRBV2 and TRBJ1-2; D not certain. The V and J ends lost 11 bases and 5 bases respectively, with 12 bases between them. CDR3 length equals 11 residues. CDR1 SNHLY and CDR2 FYNNEI come from the germline V gene. The CDR3 bases are TGTGCCTCTCCAGGCAGTTATGGCTACACCTTC. Translated, it gives CASPGSYGYTF.

This clone was seen only once. This sequence joins TRBV5-1 and TRBJ2-7; D possibly corresponds to TRBD2 (6 bases). The V and J ends lost 2 bases and 7 bases respectively, with 16 bases between them. The CDR3 has 14 residues. Germline assignment: CDR1 SGHRS and CDR2 YFSETQ. CDR3 sequence reads: CASSFCRGSEEQYF. DNA of the CDR3: TGCGCCAGCAGCTTCTGTCGGGGGTCTGAAGAGCAGTACTTC.

This sequence joins TRBV7-2 and TRBJ1-4, with a weak D call TRBD1 (5 bases). Germline assignment: CDR1 SGHTA and CDR2 FQGNSA. V was pared by 2 bases and J by 2 bases, with 12 bases between. The CDR3 extends over 16 amino acids. CDR3 in amino acids: CASSLKIGGTNEKLFF. In nucleotides, the CDR3 is TGTGCCAGCAGCTTAAAGATTGGGGGGACTAATGAAAAACTGTTTTTT.